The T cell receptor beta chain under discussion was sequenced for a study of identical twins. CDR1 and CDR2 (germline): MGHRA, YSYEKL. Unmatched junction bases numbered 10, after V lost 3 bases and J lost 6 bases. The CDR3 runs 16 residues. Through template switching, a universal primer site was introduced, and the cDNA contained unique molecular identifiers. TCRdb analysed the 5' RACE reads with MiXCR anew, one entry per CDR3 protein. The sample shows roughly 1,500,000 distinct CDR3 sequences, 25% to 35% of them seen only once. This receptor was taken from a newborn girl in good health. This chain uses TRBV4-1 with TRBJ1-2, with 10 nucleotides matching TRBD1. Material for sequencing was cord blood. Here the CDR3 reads CASSQPRQGAGNGYTF. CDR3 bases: TGCGCCAGCAGCCAGCCCCGACAGGGGGCTGGGAATGGCTACACCTTC.